The sequence of this T cell receptor (beta chain) was determined in a study of CD8+ T cells in alopecia areata. Looking at the study overall: Grafts of skin from C3H/HeJ donors aged roughly 6-13 months with spontaneous alopecia went to female C3H/HeJ mice aged roughly 7-10 weeks. Study-level points and caveats: TCR sharing was clearer in mice than between patients, perhaps partly owing to patient HLA diversity. Lesional scalp, notably in alopecia totalis/universalis, had clonality above that of normal scalp. Scalp samples also contribute reads from the resident alphabeta T cells found in normal skin.

Sorting of pooled cutaneous lymph node cells was based on CD4, CD8alpha, NKG2D, NKG2ACE and other markers. V was trimmed by 0 bases and J by 0 bases, leaving 7 bases between them. Germline values: CDR1 SGHSN, CDR2 HYEKVE. This CDR3 comprises 15 residues. There are a few counts of this clone. Its antigen is currently unknown. Any gene name here is a mouse gene name. The read stops 4 residues short of the end of the CDR3; the missing end is completed from the germline J gene. Extraction and reverse transcription of RNA yielded cDNA as the sequencing template. The table came from immunoSEQ multiplex PCR; TCRdb's copy has only in-frame clones and leaves some out. There are about 270,000 clones in the sample, none observed a single time.

Sequenced: CD4+ T cells sorted from a lymph node. The TCR comes from a C3H/HeJ mouse with alopecia areata. The strain's MHC: H2-k. The rearrangement uses TRBV12-1 and TRBJ2-2, with a weak D call TRBD1 (6 bases). The part of the CDR3 DNA that was read is TGTGCCAGCTCTCTCACAGGGACAAACACCGGG. It encodes CASSLTGTNTG. In full, the CDR3 is CASSLTGTNTGQLYF.